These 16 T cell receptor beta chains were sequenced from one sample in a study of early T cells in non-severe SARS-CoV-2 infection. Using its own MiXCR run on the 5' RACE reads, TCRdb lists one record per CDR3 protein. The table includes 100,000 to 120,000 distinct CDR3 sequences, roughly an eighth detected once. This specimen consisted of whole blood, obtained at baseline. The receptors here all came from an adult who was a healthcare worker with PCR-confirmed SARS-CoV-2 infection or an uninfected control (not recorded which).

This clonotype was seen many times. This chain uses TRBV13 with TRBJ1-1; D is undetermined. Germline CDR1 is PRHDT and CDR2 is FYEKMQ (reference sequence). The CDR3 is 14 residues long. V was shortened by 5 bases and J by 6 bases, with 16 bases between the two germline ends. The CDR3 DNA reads TGTGCCAGCAGCCGCGCTGCCGGGTTAGCTGAAGCTTTCTTT. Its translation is CASSRAAGLAEAFF.

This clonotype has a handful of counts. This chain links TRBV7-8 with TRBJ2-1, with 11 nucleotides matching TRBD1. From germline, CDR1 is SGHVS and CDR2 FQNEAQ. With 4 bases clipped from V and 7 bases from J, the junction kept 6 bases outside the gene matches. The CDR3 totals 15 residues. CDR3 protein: CASSSPGTGGNEQFF. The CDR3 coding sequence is TGTGCCAGCAGCTCTCCCGGGACAGGGGGGAATGAGCAGTTCTTC. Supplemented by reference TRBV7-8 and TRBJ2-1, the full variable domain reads GAGVSQSPRYKVAKRGQDVALRCDPISGHVSLFWYQQALGQGPEFLTYFQNEAQLDKSGLPSDRFFAERPEGSVSTLKIQRTQQEDSAVYLCASSSPGTGGNEQFFGPGTRLTVL.

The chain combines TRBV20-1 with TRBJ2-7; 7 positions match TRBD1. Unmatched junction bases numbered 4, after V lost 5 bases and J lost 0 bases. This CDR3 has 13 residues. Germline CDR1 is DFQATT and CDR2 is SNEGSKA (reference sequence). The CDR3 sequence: CSAPGQSSYEQYF. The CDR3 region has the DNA TGCAGTGCTCCGGGACAGAGCTCCTACGAGCAGTACTTC.

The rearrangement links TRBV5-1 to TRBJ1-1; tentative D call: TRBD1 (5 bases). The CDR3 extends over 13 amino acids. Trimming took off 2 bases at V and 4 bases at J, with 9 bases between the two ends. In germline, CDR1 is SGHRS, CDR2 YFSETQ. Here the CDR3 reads CASSFREGTEAFF. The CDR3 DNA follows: TGCGCCAGCAGCTTCAGGGAGGGCACTGAAGCTTTCTTT.

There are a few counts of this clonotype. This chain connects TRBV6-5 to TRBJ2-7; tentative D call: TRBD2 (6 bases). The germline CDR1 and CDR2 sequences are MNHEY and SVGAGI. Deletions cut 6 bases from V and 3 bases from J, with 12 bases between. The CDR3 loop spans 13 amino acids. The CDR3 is CASRKPGVYEQYF. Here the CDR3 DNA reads TGTGCCAGCAGGAAACCGGGAGTCTACGAGCAGTACTTC.

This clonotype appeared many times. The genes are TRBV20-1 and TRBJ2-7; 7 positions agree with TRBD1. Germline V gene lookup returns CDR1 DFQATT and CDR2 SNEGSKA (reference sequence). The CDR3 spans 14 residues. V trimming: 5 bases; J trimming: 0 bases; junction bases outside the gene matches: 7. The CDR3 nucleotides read TGCAGTGCTCCACGACAGGGCTTCTCCTACGAGCAGTACTTC. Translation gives CSAPRQGFSYEQYF.

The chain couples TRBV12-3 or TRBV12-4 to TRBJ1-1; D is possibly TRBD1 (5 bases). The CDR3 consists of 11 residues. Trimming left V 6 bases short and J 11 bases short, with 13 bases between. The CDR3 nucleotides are TGTGCCAGCAGCAGCGACAGTCGGGCTTTCTTT. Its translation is CASSSDSRAFF.

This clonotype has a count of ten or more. CDR3 DNA: TGTGCCAGCAGTCCGGCTAGCGGGAACTACAATGAGCAGTTCTTC. Translating gives CASSPASGNYNEQFF. V and J are TRBV11-2 and TRBJ2-1, with 9 bases aligning to TRBD2. Germline V gene data show CDR1 as SGHAT and CDR2 as FQNNGV. Losses at the gene ends were 6 bases for V and 3 bases for J; bases not matched to a gene: 6. The length of the CDR3 is 15 residues.

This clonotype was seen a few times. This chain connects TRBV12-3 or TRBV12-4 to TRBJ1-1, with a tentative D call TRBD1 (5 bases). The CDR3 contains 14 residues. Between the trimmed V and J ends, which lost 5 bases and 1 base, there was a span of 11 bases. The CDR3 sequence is CASSTRQTNTEAFF. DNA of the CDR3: TGTGCCAGCAGTACCCGACAGACGAACACTGAAGCTTTCTTT.

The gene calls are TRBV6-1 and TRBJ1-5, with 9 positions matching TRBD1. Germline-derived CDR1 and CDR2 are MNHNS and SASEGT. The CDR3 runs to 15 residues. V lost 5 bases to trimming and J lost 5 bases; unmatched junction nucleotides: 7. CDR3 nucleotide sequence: TGTGCCAGCAGTCCCCGGGACAGGGAGGATCAGCCCCAGCATTTT. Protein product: CASSPRDREDQPQHF.

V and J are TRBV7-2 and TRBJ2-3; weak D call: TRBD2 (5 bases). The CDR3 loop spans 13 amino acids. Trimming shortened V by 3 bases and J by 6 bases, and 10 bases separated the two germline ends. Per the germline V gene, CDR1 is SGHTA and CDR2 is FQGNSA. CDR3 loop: CASSFRGGDTQYF. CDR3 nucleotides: TGTGCCAGCAGCTTCAGAGGCGGGGATACGCAGTATTTT.

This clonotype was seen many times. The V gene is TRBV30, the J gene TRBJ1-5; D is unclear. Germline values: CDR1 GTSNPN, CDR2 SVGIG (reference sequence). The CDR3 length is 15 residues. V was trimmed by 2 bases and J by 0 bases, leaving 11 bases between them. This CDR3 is CAWSPPGNSNQPQHF. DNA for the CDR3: TGTGCCTGGAGTCCCCCTGGGAATAGCAATCAGCCCCAGCATTTT.

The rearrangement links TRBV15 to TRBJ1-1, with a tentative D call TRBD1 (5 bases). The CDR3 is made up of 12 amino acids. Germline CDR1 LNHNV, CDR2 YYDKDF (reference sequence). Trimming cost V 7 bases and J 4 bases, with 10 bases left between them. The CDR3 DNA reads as TGTGCCACCAAGTCAGGGCCCACTGAAGCTTTCTTT. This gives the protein CATKSGPTEAFF. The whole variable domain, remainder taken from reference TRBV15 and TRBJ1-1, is DAMVIQNPRYQVTQFGKPVTLSCSQTLNHNVMYWYQQKSSQAPKLLFHYYDKDFNNEADTPDNFQSRRPNTSFCFLDIRSPGLGDTAMYLCATKSGPTEAFFGQGTRLTVV.

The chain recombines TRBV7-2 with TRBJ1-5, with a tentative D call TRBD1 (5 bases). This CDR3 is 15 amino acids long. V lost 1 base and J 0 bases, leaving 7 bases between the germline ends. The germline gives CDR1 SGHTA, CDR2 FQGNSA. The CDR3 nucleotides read TGTGCCAGCAGCTTAGGACAGTATAGCAATCAGCCCCAGCATTTT. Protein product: CASSLGQYSNQPQHF.

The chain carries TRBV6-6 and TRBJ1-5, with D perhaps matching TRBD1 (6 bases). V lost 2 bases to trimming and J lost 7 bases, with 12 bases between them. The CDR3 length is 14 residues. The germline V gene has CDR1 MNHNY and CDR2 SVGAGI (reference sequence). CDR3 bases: TGTGCCAGCAGTTACGCCAGGGGAGGCCAGCCCCAGCATTTT. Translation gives CASSYARGGQPQHF.

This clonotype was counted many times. The chain's CDR3 is CASRPRGRQETQYF. The CDR3 DNA reads as TGTGCCAGCAGGCCCAGGGGGCGTCAAGAGACCCAGTACTTC. The chain is built from TRBV7-2 and TRBJ2-5, with 8 bases that match TRBD1. Trimming at V came to 6 bases and at J to 2 bases, leaving 5 bases not matched to a gene. CDR1 and CDR2 (germline): SGHTA, FQGNSA. The CDR3 is 14 amino acids.